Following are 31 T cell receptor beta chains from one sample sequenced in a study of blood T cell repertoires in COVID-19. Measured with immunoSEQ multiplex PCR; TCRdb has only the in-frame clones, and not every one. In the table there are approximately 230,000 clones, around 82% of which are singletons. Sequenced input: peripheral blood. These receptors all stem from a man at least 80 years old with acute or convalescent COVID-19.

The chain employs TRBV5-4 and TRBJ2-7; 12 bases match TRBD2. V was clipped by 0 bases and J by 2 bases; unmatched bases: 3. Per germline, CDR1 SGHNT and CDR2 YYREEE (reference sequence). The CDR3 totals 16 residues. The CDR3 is CASSLGTSGIPYEQYF. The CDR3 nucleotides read TGTGCCAGCAGCTTGGGGACTAGCGGGATCCCCTACGAGCAGTACTTC.

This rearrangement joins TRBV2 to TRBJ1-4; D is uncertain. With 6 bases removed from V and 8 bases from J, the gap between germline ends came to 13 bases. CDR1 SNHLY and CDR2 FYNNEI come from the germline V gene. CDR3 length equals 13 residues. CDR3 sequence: CASSRGITEKLFF. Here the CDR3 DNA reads TGTGCCAGCAGCAGAGGGATTACCGAAAAACTGTTTTTT.

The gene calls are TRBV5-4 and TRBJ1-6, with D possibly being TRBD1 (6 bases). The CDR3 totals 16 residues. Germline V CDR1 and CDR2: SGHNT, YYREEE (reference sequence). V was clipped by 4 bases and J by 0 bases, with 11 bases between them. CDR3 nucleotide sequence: TGTGCCAGCAGCCGGACAGCCAGCTCCTATAATTCACCCCTCCACTTT. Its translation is CASSRTASSYNSPLHF.

This CDR3 is CASSLAGGALSGNTIYF. The CDR3 nucleotides are TGTGCCAGCAGCTTAGCGGGGGGGGCACTCTCTGGAAACACCATATATTTT. The rearrangement links TRBV7-6 to TRBJ1-3; D possibly corresponds to TRBD1 (6 bases). CDR1 SGHVS and CDR2 FNYEAQ come from the germline V gene. V was pared by 0 bases and J by 0 bases, with 12 bases between. The CDR3 is 17 amino acids.

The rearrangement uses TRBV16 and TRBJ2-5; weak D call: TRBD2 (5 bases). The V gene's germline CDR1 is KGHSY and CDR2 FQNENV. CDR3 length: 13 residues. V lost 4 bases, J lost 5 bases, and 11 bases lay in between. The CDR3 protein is CASSLGREETQYF. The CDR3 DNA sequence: TGTGCCAGCAGCCTTGGGAGAGAGGAGACCCAGTACTTC.

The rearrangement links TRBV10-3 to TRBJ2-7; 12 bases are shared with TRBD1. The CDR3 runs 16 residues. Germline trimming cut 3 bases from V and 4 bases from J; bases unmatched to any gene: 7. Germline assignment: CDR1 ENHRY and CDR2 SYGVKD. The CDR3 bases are TGTGCCATCAGTGACACGGGACAGGGGGCGAGGTACGAGCAGTACTTC. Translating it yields CAISDTGQGARYEQYF.

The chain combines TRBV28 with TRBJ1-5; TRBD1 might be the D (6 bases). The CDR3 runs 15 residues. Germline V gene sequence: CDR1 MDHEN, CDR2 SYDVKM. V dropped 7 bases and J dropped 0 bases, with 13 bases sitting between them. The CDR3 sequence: CASNGQGTSNQPQHF. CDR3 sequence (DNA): TGTGCCAGCAACGGCCAGGGGACTAGCAATCAGCCCCAGCATTTT.

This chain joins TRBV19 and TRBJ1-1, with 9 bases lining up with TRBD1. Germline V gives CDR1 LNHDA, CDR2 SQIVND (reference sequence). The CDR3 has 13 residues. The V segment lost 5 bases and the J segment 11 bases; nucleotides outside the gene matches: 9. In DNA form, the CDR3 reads TGTGCCAGTAGTCCGGGACAGGGTTATGCGGCTTTCTTT. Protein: CASSPGQGYAAFF.

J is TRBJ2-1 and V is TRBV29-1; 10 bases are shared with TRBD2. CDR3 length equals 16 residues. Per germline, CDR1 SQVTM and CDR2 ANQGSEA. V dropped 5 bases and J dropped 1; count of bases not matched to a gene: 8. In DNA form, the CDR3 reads TGCAGCGTTTTACTAAGCGGGAGGGGATCCTACAATGAGCAGTTCTTC. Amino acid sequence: CSVLLSGRGSYNEQFF.

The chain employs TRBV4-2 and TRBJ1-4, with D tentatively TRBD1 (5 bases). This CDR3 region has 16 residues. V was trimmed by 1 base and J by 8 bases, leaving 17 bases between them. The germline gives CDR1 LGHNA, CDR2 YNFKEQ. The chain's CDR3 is CASSQGGGGVSEKLFF. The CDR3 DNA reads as TGTGCCAGCAGCCAAGGTGGGGGGGGAGTTAGCGAAAAACTGTTTTTT.

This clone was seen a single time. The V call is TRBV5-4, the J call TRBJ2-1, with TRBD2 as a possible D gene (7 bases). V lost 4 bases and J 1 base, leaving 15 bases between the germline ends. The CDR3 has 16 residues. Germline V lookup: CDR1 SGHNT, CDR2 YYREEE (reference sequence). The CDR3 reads CASSQEGGASYNEQFF. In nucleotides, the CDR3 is TGTGCCAGCAGCCAAGAAGGGGGGGCGTCCTACAATGAGCAGTTCTTC.

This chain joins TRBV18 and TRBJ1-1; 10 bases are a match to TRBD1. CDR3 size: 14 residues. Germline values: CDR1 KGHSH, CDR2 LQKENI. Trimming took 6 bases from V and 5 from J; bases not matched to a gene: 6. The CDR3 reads CASSRGQGWTEAFF. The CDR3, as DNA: TGTGCCAGCTCCCGGGGACAGGGGTGGACTGAAGCTTTCTTT. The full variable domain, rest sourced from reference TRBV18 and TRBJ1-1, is NAGVMQNPRHLVRRRGQEARLRCSPMKGHSHVYWYRQLPEEGLKFMVYLQKENIIDESGMPKERFSAEFPKEGPSILRIQQVVRGDSAAYFCASSRGQGWTEAFFGQGTRLTVV.

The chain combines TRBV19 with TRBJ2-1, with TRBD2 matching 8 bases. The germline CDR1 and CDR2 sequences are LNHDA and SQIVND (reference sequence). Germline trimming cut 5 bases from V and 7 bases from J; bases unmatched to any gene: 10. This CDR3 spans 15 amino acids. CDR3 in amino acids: CASSLTGGPWNEQFF. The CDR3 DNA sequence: TGTGCCAGTAGTCTGACGGGGGGGCCTTGGAATGAGCAGTTCTTC.

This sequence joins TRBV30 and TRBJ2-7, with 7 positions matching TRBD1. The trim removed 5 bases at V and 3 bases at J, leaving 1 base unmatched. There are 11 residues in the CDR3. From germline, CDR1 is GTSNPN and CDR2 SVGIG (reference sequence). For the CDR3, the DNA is TGTGCCTGGGGACAGGACTACGAGCAGTACTTC. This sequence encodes CAWGQDYEQYF. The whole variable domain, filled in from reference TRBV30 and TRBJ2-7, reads SQTIHQWPATLVQPVGSPLSLECTVEGTSNPNLYWYRQAAGRGLQLLFYSVGIGQISSEVPQNLSASRPQDRQFILSSKKLLLSDSGFYLCAWGQDYEQYFGPGTRLTVT.

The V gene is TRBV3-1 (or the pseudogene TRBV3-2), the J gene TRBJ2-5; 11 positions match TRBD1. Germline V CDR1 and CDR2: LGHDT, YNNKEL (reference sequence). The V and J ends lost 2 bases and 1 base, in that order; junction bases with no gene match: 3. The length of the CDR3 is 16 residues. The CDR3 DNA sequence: TGTGCCAGCAGCCAACCCGGGACAGGGGGCCAAGAGACCCAGTACTTC. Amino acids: CASSQPGTGGQETQYF.

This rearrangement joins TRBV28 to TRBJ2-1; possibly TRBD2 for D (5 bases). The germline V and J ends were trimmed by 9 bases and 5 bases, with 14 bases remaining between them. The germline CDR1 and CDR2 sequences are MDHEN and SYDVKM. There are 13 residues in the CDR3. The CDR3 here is CASHGGRDNEQFF. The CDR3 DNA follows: TGTGCCAGTCACGGCGGGCGTGACAATGAGCAGTTCTTC.

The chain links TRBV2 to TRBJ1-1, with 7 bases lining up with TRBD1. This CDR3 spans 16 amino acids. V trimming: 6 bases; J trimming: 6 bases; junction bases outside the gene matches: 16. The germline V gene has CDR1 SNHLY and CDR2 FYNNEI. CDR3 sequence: CASSQSRQGLAAEAFF. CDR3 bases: TGTGCCAGCAGCCAATCCCGACAGGGTTTGGCCGCTGAAGCTTTCTTT.

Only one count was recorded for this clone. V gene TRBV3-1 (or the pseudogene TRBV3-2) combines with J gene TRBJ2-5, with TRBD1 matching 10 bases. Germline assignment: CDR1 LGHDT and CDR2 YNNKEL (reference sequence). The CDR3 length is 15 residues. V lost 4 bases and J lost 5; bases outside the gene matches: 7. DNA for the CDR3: TGTGCCAGCAGCCTAGGGACAGGGGCGGCTGAGACCCAGTACTTC. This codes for CASSLGTGAAETQYF.

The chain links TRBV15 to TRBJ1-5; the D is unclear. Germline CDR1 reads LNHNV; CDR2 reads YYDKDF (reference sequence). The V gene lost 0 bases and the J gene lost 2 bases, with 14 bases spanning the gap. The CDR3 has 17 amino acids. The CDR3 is CATSRDLLRKGNQPQHF. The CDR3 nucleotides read TGTGCCACCAGCAGAGATCTTTTGAGGAAGGGCAATCAGCCCCAGCATTTT.

CDR3 sequence reads: CSVEAGIPGYEQYF. In DNA, the CDR3 is TGCAGCGTTGAAGCGGGGATTCCTGGCTACGAGCAGTACTTC. The chain couples TRBV29-1 to TRBJ2-7, with TRBD2 as a possible D gene (5 bases). Germline V CDR1 and CDR2: SQVTM, ANQGSEA. V dropped 1 base and J dropped 3 bases, with 13 bases sitting between them. This CDR3 is built from 14 residues.

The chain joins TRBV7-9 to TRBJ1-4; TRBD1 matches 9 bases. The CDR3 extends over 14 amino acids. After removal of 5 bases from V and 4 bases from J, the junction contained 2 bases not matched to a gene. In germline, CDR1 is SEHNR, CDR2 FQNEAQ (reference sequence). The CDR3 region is CASSLGQGNEKLFF. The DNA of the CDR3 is TGTGCCAGCAGCCTGGGACAGGGTAATGAAAAACTGTTTTTT.

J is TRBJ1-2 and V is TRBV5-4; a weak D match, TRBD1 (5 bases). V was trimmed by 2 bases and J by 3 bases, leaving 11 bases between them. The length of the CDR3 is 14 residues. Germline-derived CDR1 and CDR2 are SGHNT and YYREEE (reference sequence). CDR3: CASSFKGRDYGYTF. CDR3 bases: TGTGCCAGCAGCTTCAAAGGCAGGGACTATGGCTACACCTTC.

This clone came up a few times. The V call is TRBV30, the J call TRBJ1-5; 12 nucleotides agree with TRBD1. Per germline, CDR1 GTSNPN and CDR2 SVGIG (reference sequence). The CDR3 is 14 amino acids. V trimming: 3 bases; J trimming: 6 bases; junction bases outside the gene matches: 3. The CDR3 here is CAWRGQGASQPQHF. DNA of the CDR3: TGTGCCTGGAGGGGACAGGGGGCCTCTCAGCCCCAGCATTTT.

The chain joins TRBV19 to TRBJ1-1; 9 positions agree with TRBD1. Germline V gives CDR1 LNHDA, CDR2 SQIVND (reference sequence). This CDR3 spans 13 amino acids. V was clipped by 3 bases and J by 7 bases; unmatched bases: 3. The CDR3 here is CASSMGTGLEAFF. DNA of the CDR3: TGTGCCAGTAGTATGGGGACAGGGCTTGAAGCTTTCTTT.

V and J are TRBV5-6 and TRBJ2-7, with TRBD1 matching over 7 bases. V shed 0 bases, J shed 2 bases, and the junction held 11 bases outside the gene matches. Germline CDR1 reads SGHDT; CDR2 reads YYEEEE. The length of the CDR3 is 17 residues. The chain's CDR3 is CASSLGPGQRPTYEQYF. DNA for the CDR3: TGTGCCAGCAGCTTGGGCCCGGGACAGAGACCAACCTACGAGCAGTACTTC.

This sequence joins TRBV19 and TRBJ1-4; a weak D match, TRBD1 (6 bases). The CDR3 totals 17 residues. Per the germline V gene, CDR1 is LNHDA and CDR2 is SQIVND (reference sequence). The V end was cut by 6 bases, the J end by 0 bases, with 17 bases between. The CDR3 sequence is CASRRGQQAATNEKLFF. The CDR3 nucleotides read TGTGCCAGTAGAAGAGGACAGCAAGCCGCAACTAATGAAAAACTGTTTTTT. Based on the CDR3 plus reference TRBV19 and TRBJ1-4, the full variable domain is DGGITQSPKYLFRKEGQNVTLSCEQNLNHDAMYWYRQDPGQGLRLIYYSQIVNDFQKGDIAEGYSVSREKKESFPLTVTSAQKNPTAFYLCASRRGQQAATNEKLFFGSGTQLSVL.

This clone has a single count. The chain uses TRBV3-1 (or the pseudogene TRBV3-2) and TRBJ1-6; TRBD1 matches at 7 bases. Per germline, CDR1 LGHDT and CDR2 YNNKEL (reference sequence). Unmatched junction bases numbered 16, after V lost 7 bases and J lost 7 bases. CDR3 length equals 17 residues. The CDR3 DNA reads TGTGCCAGCACCAGCTTTCCCCCGGGACAGCAAAATTCACCCCTCCACTTT. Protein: CASTSFPPGQQNSPLHF.

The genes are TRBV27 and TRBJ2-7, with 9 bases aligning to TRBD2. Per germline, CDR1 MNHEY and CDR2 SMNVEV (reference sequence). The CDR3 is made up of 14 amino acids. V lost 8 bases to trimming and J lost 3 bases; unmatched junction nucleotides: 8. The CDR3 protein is CASCEAGGRYEQYF. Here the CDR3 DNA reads TGTGCCAGCTGCGAGGCGGGAGGGCGCTACGAGCAGTACTTC.

CDR3 in amino acids: CASSPNLGGFDSGANVLTF. The DNA of the CDR3 is TGTGCCAGCAGCCCCAATCTTGGGGGGTTCGACTCTGGGGCCAACGTCCTGACTTTC. This chain connects TRBV13 to TRBJ2-6; weak D call: TRBD2 (6 bases). Germline V gives CDR1 PRHDT, CDR2 FYEKMQ (reference sequence). The CDR3 has 19 amino acids. Trimming removed 5 bases at V and 0 bases at J, with 20 bases between.

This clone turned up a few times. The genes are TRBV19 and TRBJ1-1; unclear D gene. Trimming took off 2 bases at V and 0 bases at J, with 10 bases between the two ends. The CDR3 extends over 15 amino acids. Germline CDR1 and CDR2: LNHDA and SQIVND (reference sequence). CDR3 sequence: CASSIQWQLNTEAFF. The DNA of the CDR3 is TGTGCCAGTAGTATACAGTGGCAGTTGAACACTGAAGCTTTCTTT.

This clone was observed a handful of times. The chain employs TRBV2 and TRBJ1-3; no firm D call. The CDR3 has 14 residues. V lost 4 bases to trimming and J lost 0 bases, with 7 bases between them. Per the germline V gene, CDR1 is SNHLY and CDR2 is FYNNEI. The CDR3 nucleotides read TGTGCCAGCAGTGTTGGGAGCTCTGGAAACACCATATATTTT. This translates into CASSVGSSGNTIYF.